This T cell receptor beta chain emerged from a study of response to subunit inactivated influenza vaccine. TCRdb reanalysed the RT-PCR reads using MiXCR and keeps one entry per CDR3 protein. The top ten clones hold 7.6% of a sample with hundreds of thousands of distinct CDR3 sequences, 12% to 15% of them seen once. V gave up 6 bases and J gave up 8 bases, with 22 bases separating them. Per germline, CDR1 SQVTM and CDR2 ANQGSEA. The CDR3 contains 15 residues. This TCR was sampled from a man aged 50 to 59 who received an inactivated influenza vaccine. The sample was PBMCs from blood, taken around two weeks before vaccination. This chain uses TRBV29-1 with TRBJ2-2, with D unresolved. The CDR3 protein is CSVASGLGIPGELFF. CDR3 in DNA: TGCAGCGTGGCCTCCGGCCTCGGTATCCCGGGGGAGCTGTTTTTT.